Presented here are 32 T cell receptor beta chains from one specimen sequenced in a study of cytomegalovirus exposure and HLA in healthy donors. 13 Jbeta primers and 60 Vbeta primers were used for the PCR. Profiling relied on immunoSEQ multiplex PCR, and the TCRdb table lists in-frame clones only, not all of them. The listing contains just over 200,000 clones. Specimen: PBMCs. These receptors were collected from a girl aged 2 to 9 in good health and CMV-seropositive.

The chain joins TRBV5-4 to TRBJ1-2; TRBD1 matches at 9 bases. V was pared by 4 bases and J by 5 bases, with 6 bases of the junction left unmatched. This CDR3 is 14 amino acids long. Germline-derived CDR1 and CDR2 are SGHNT and YYREEE (reference sequence). The CDR3 here is CASSPGQGRYGYTF. The CDR3 DNA sequence: TGTGCCAGCAGCCCAGGACAGGGGAGGTATGGCTACACCTTC.

V and J are TRBV5-4 and TRBJ2-3; no reliable D call. V lost 1 base, J lost 4 bases, and 13 bases lay in between. Germline V gene data show CDR1 as SGHNT and CDR2 as YYREEE (reference sequence). CDR3 length: 15 amino acids. CDR3 region: CASSLKPISSDTQYF. For the CDR3, the DNA is TGTGCCAGCAGCTTGAAACCTATAAGTTCAGATACGCAGTATTTT.

The chain joins TRBV11-2 to TRBJ2-7, with TRBD2 matching over 13 bases. From germline, CDR1 is SGHAT and CDR2 FQNNGV. The J segment lost 0 bases and the V segment lost 5 bases, leaving 10 bases of the junction unmatched. This CDR3 region has 18 residues. CDR3 residues: CASSRQGLAGDLSYEQYF. CDR3 in DNA: TGTGCCAGCAGCAGACAAGGACTAGCGGGAGACCTCTCCTACGAGCAGTACTTC.

The CDR3 region is CASSLNQPGYSGANVLTF. CDR3 DNA sequence: TGTGCCAGCAGCTTAAACCAGCCAGGTTACTCTGGGGCCAACGTCCTGACTTTC. This rearrangement joins TRBV7-3 to TRBJ2-6; D gene ambiguous. This CDR3 is built from 18 residues. V was trimmed by 1 base and J by 0 bases, leaving 13 bases between them. Germline CDR1 is SGHTA and CDR2 is FQGTGA.

The V gene is TRBV30, the J gene TRBJ2-1; 7 positions agree with TRBD2. There are 10 residues in the CDR3. The V and J ends lost 8 bases and 8 bases, in that order; junction bases with no gene match: 3. Germline values: CDR1 GTSNPN, CDR2 SVGIG (reference sequence). CDR3 in amino acids: CAMGGDEQFF. Here the CDR3 DNA reads TGTGCCATGGGGGGGGATGAGCAGTTCTTC. Drawing the rest from reference TRBV30 and TRBJ2-1, the complete variable domain is SQTIHQWPATLVQPVGSPLSLECTVEGTSNPNLYWYRQAAGRGLQLLFYSVGIGQISSEVPQNLSASRPQDRQFILSSKKLLLSDSGFYLCAMGGDEQFFGPGTRLTVL.

The chain employs TRBV9 and TRBJ2-3, with 11 nucleotides matching TRBD1. The CDR3 contains 16 residues. Germline V gene lookup returns CDR1 SGDLS and CDR2 YYNGEE. J lost 4 bases, V lost 4 bases, and 8 bases had no gene match. CDR3 sequence: CASSFRDRGLADTQYF. As DNA, the CDR3 is TGTGCCAGCAGCTTCCGGGACAGGGGGTTGGCAGATACGCAGTATTTT.

The CDR3 loop reads CASSPRYTGVGYTF. The CDR3 DNA sequence: TGTGCCAGCAGCCCCAGGTACACCGGGGTTGGCTACACCTTC. This chain connects TRBV7-9 to TRBJ1-2, with unresolved D. The ends were cut back, 5 bases at V and 7 bases at J, with 17 bases in the middle. CDR1 is SEHNR and CDR2 is FQNEAQ in the germline V gene (reference sequence). This CDR3 comprises 14 residues.

The CDR3 is CASSDGTGRGETQYF. DNA of the CDR3: TGCGCCAGCAGCGATGGGACAGGACGAGGAGAGACCCAGTACTTC. The gene calls are TRBV5-1 and TRBJ2-5, with 8 bases matching TRBD1. The CDR3 totals 15 residues. Germline CDR1 reads SGHRS; CDR2 reads YFSETQ. V lost 4 bases to trimming and J lost 4 bases; unmatched junction nucleotides: 9.

This CDR3 reads CASSSEPNGNEQFF. CDR3 coding DNA: TGTGCCAGCAGCTCGGAGCCGAACGGCAATGAGCAGTTCTTC. The chain carries TRBV7-9 and TRBJ2-1; no reliable D call. CDR1 SEHNR and CDR2 FQNEAQ come from the germline V gene (reference sequence). Trimming removed 4 bases from V and 6 bases from J, with 13 bases in between. This CDR3 contains 14 residues.

The J gene is TRBJ1-2, the V gene TRBV27, with D perhaps matching TRBD1 (6 bases). The CDR3 consists of 14 residues. Between the trimmed V and J ends, which lost 6 bases and 0 bases, there was a span of 11 bases. CDR1 MNHEY and CDR2 SMNVEV come from the germline V gene (reference sequence). The CDR3: CASRTAGANYGYTF. The CDR3 nucleotides are TGTGCCAGCAGAACCGCAGGGGCTAACTATGGCTACACCTTC.

V and J are TRBV14 and TRBJ1-1, with D perhaps matching TRBD1 (5 bases). Trimming removed 1 base at V and 8 bases at J, with 17 bases between. The germline gives CDR1 SGHDN, CDR2 FVKESK. CDR3 length: 15 amino acids. Here the CDR3 DNA reads TGTGCCAGCAGCCAAGGTGGGTGGGGGGACCTCGAAGCTTTCTTT. Protein: CASSQGGWGDLEAFF. Using reference TRBV14 and TRBJ1-1 for the parts outside the CDR3, the full variable domain is EAGVTQFPSHSVIEKGQTVTLRCDPISGHDNLYWYRRVMGKEIKFLLHFVKESKQDESGMPNNRFLAERTGGTYSTLKVQPAELEDSGVYFCASSQGGWGDLEAFFGQGTRLTVV.

The chain uses TRBV11-1 and TRBJ2-7, with no clear D. V lost 3 bases and J 6 bases, leaving 9 bases between the germline ends. There are 12 residues in the CDR3. Germline V gene lookup returns CDR1 SGHAT and CDR2 FQDESV (reference sequence). CDR3 in amino acids: CASSLHLSEQYF. Here the CDR3 DNA reads TGTGCCAGCAGCTTGCACCTAAGCGAGCAGTACTTC. The variable domain in full, with the rest retrieved from reference TRBV11-1 and TRBJ2-7, is EAEVAQSPRYKITEKSQAVAFWCDPISGHATLYWYRQILGQGPELLVQFQDESVVDDSQLPKDRFSAERLKGVDSTLKIQPAELGDSAMYLCASSLHLSEQYFGPGTRLTVT.

The chain recombines TRBV2 with TRBJ2-2; D unclear. The ends were cut back, 10 bases at V and 5 bases at J, with 11 bases in the middle. The CDR3 loop spans 12 amino acids. The germline V gene has CDR1 SNHLY and CDR2 FYNNEI. This CDR3 is CAIGGATGELFF. The CDR3 DNA follows: TGTGCCATCGGTGGTGCGACCGGGGAGCTGTTTTTT. Looking up the rest from reference TRBV2 and TRBJ2-2 gives the full variable domain: EPEVTQTPSHQVTQMGQEVILRCVPISNHLYFYWYRQILGQKVEFLVSFYNNEISEKSEIFDDQFSVERPDGSNFTLKIRSTKLEDSAMYFCAIGGATGELFFGEGSRLTVL.

CDR3 region: CASSLFRGGAEENTEAFF. Here the CDR3 DNA reads TGTGCCAGCAGTTTATTTCGGGGGGGGGCAGAGGAAAACACTGAAGCTTTCTTT. The chain recombines TRBV28 with TRBJ1-1, with D possibly being TRBD1 (6 bases). The CDR3 spans 18 residues. Germline V gene data show CDR1 as MDHEN and CDR2 as SYDVKM. Trimming removed 1 base from V and 2 bases from J, with 20 bases in between.

This chain links TRBV18 with TRBJ2-1, with TRBD2 matching 9 bases. The CDR3 has 17 amino acids. The germline V gene encodes CDR1 KGHSH and CDR2 LQKENI. V was pared by 3 bases and J by 0 bases, with 6 bases of the junction left unmatched. CDR3: CASSPFVAGDSYNEQFF. The DNA for the CDR3 is TGTGCCAGCTCACCCTTCGTAGCGGGAGACTCCTACAATGAGCAGTTCTTC.

The rearrangement links TRBV27 to TRBJ2-5; 8 nucleotides match TRBD1. V was pared by 6 bases and J by 5 bases, with 5 bases of the junction left unmatched. Germline V lookup: CDR1 MNHEY, CDR2 SMNVEV (reference sequence). The CDR3 spans 13 residues. CDR3 bases: TGTGCCAGCAGGACAGGGGTTGTCGAGACCCAGTACTTC. Translated, it gives CASRTGVVETQYF.

The DNA of the CDR3 is TGTGCCAGCAGCCAAGCACAACGCGGGAACTCCTTTTACAATGAGCAGTTCTTC. Protein sequence: CASSQAQRGNSFYNEQFF. The J gene is TRBJ2-1, the V gene TRBV4-2, with D possibly matching TRBD2 (6 bases). Germline CDR1 and CDR2: LGHNA and YNFKEQ. The V end lost 1 base, the J end lost 4 bases, and 20 bases lay between the germline ends. CDR3 length: 18 residues.

This chain connects TRBV7-2 to TRBJ2-3; TRBD2 matches 9 bases. The CDR3 has 15 residues. Per the germline V gene, CDR1 is SGHTA and CDR2 is FQGNSA. The V gene end was trimmed by 4 bases and the J gene end by 6 bases; junction bases not matched to a gene: 8. CDR3 nucleotides: TGTGCCAGCAGCTGGGCGGGAGGGCATAGGGATACGCAGTATTTT. It is translated as CASSWAGGHRDTQYF.

The chain employs TRBV29-1 and TRBJ1-2; D remains ambiguous. Germline V gives CDR1 SQVTM, CDR2 ANQGSEA. V dropped 4 bases and J dropped 2 bases, with 5 bases sitting between them. The CDR3 has 11 amino acids. In DNA, the CDR3 is TGCAGCGTTGTGGAGAACTATGGCTACACCTTC. It specifies CSVVENYGYTF.

This chain connects TRBV7-9 to TRBJ1-1, with a weak D call TRBD1 (6 bases). V lost 4 bases, J lost 4 bases, and 10 bases lay in between. CDR1 SEHNR and CDR2 FQNEAQ come from the germline V gene (reference sequence). CDR3 length equals 13 residues. The CDR3 region is CASSSYRATEAFF. As DNA, the CDR3 is TGTGCCAGCAGCTCCTACAGGGCCACTGAAGCTTTCTTT.

The V call is TRBV5-1, the J call TRBJ2-3, with TRBD2 identical over 9 bases. The CDR3 runs to 15 residues. The V gene end was trimmed by 7 bases and the J gene end by 5 bases; junction bases not matched to a gene: 11. The germline V gene encodes CDR1 SGHRS and CDR2 YFSETQ. The CDR3 DNA reads TGCGCCAGCTACCGAATAGCGGGAGCGGTAGATACGCAGTATTTT. Translating gives CASYRIAGAVDTQYF. Using reference TRBV5-1 and TRBJ2-3 for the parts outside the CDR3, the full variable domain is KAGVTQTPRYLIKTRGQQVTLSCSPISGHRSVSWYQQTPGQGLQFLFEYFSETQRNKGNFPGRFSGRQFSNSRSEMNVSTLELGDSALYLCASYRIAGAVDTQYFGPGTRLTVL.

J is TRBJ2-7 and V is TRBV10-3, with 7 bases that match TRBD1. The germline V gene encodes CDR1 ENHRY and CDR2 SYGVKD. V was pared by 6 bases and J by 9 bases, with 23 bases of the junction left unmatched. This CDR3 has 17 residues. The CDR3, as DNA: TGTGCCATCAGGGTTGGCAGGGGGTCGGGCATTCCCCCGCTGCAGTACTTC. Its translation: CAIRVGRGSGIPPLQYF.

The genes are TRBV4-1 and TRBJ1-1, with D unclear. The CDR3 length is 13 residues. Germline CDR1 and CDR2: MGHRA and YSYEKL. With 4 bases removed from V and 8 bases from J, the gap between germline ends came to 14 bases. The CDR3 here is CASSRDLAVEAFF. As DNA, the CDR3 is TGCGCCAGCAGCCGAGACCTGGCAGTCGAAGCTTTCTTT.

This chain links TRBV28 with TRBJ1-1, with TRBD1 matching over 10 bases. The ends lost 7 bases at V and 5 bases at J; junction bases unmatched: 4. CDR3 length: 13 amino acids. The germline gives CDR1 MDHEN, CDR2 SYDVKM. The CDR3 sequence is CASTRDRGTEAFF. CDR3 bases: TGTGCCAGCACCCGGGACAGGGGTACTGAAGCTTTCTTT. The complete variable domain, with remaining parts taken from reference TRBV28 and TRBJ1-1, reads DVKVTQSSRYLVKRTGEKVFLECVQDMDHENMFWYRQDPGLGLRLIYFSYDVKMKEKGDIPEGYSVSREKKERFSLILESASTNQTSMYLCASTRDRGTEAFFGQGTRLTVV.

The CDR3: CATGGPSNSYNEQFF. The CDR3 DNA follows: TGTGCCACAGGAGGACCGTCCAACTCCTACAATGAGCAGTTCTTC. The chain has TRBV6-1 and TRBJ2-1, with D perhaps TRBD2 (5 bases). The germline V and J ends were trimmed by 10 bases and 0 bases, with 16 bases remaining between them. There are 15 residues in the CDR3. CDR1 is MNHNS and CDR2 is SASEGT in the germline V gene.

V usage is TRBV5-1 and J usage is TRBJ2-7; 13 bases fit TRBD2. V shed 0 bases, J shed 5 bases, and the junction held 8 bases outside the gene matches. This CDR3 contains 17 residues. The germline V gene has CDR1 SGHRS and CDR2 YFSETQ. CDR3 sequence (DNA): TGCGCCAGCAGCTTGGCTTCTGGACTAGCGGGAGTAAACGAGCAGTACTTC. Translated: CASSLASGLAGVNEQYF. Together with reference TRBV5-1 and TRBJ2-7, the CDR3 gives the full variable domain: KAGVTQTPRYLIKTRGQQVTLSCSPISGHRSVSWYQQTPGQGLQFLFEYFSETQRNKGNFPGRFSGRQFSNSRSEMNVSTLELGDSALYLCASSLASGLAGVNEQYFGPGTRLTVT.

The chain employs TRBV7-2 and TRBJ2-2; TRBD2 matches 7 bases. Germline V lookup: CDR1 SGHTA, CDR2 FQGNSA. The V and J ends lost 5 bases and 7 bases, in that order; junction bases with no gene match: 13. There are 16 residues in the CDR3. CDR3: CASSPPGLVDVGELFF. The CDR3 nucleotides are TGTGCCAGCAGCCCCCCCGGACTAGTTGATGTCGGGGAGCTGTTTTTT.

The gene calls are TRBV7-2 and TRBJ2-7; 14 bases align to TRBD2. V gave up 3 bases and J gave up 3 bases; unmatched junction bases: 10. The germline CDR1 and CDR2 sequences are SGHTA and FQGNSA. The CDR3 spans 18 residues. The CDR3 is CASSFQGLAGARVYEQYF. The CDR3 nucleotides are TGTGCCAGCAGCTTCCAGGGACTAGCGGGAGCACGAGTCTACGAGCAGTACTTC.

The chain recombines TRBV28 with TRBJ1-2; the match to TRBD1 covers 7 bases. Unmatched junction bases numbered 8, after V lost 6 bases and J lost 4 bases. CDR3 length equals 14 residues. CDR1 is MDHEN and CDR2 is SYDVKM in the germline V gene. The CDR3 reads CASRDRDQGYGYTF. CDR3 sequence (DNA): TGTGCCAGCAGAGACAGGGATCAAGGCTATGGCTACACCTTC.

The chain couples TRBV5-1 to TRBJ2-3; D gene uncertain. Trimming took off 0 bases at V and 2 bases at J, with 7 bases between the two ends. CDR1 is SGHRS, CDR2 YFSETQ, per germline. The CDR3 length is 14 residues. The CDR3 protein is CASSLDKFTDTQYF. CDR3 DNA: TGCGCCAGCAGCTTGGACAAATTCACAGATACGCAGTATTTT.

The J gene is TRBJ2-5, the V gene TRBV27; 10 bases map to TRBD2. The germline V gene has CDR1 MNHEY and CDR2 SMNVEV (reference sequence). V gave up 4 bases and J gave up 4 bases; unmatched junction bases: 9. This CDR3 is built from 16 residues. CDR3 bases: TGTGCCAGCAGTTGGTCAGGGACTAGCGTCCCAGAGACCCAGTACTTC. This encodes CASSWSGTSVPETQYF.

This chain connects TRBV19 to TRBJ1-2; D unclear. The CDR3 contains 14 residues. V lost 7 bases to trimming and J lost 5 bases, with 17 bases between them. Germline CDR1 LNHDA, CDR2 SQIVND (reference sequence). This CDR3 reads CASKSAASAYGYTF. CDR3 sequence (DNA): TGTGCCAGTAAGTCGGCGGCAAGCGCTTATGGCTACACCTTC.